These 20 T cell receptor beta chains were all obtained from the same sample, sequenced in a study of T cells in Graves' hyperthyroidism and ophthalmopathy. Amplification yielded TCR beta CDR3 regions, with RNA transcripts as the source. Researchers ran a first-round RT-PCR on the TCR CDR3 using the HTBI primer set. TCRdb itself ran the multiplex PCR reads through MiXCR, one entry per CDR3 protein. The table shows around 760,000 distinct CDR3 sequences, with 30% to 40% occurring only once. Sequenced: blood. These receptor sequences come from a woman between 40 and 50 years old with Graves' hyperthyroidism.

The sample holds many counts of this clonotype. The chain couples TRBV25-1 to TRBJ1-2; D unclear. Germline loops: CDR1 MGHDK, CDR2 SYGVNS. V dropped 2 bases and J dropped 4 bases, with 8 bases sitting between them. The CDR3 is 13 residues long. The chain's CDR3 is CASSEPAAYGYTF. DNA for the CDR3: TGTGCCAGCAGTGAACCGGCAGCCTATGGCTACACCTTC.

Only a few counts were recorded for this clonotype. The V call is TRBV6-5, the J call TRBJ1-2; 7 bases agree with TRBD1. Germline CDR1 reads MNHEY; CDR2 reads SVGAGI. With 5 bases clipped from V and 7 bases from J, the junction kept 13 bases outside the gene matches. CDR3 length: 15 amino acids. CDR3 DNA sequence: TGTGCCAGCAGTCTTACGGGACAGATACGTTCTGGCTACACCTTC. Translated: CASSLTGQIRSGYTF.

The chain combines TRBV20-1 with TRBJ2-7; 9 bases are shared with TRBD1. J lost 6 bases, V lost 0 bases, and 12 bases had no gene match. This CDR3 comprises 16 residues. Germline loops: CDR1 DFQATT, CDR2 SNEGSKA (reference sequence). This CDR3 reads CSARDRGGQGPSEQYF. The CDR3 DNA follows: TGCAGTGCTAGAGATCGCGGCGGACAGGGGCCCAGCGAGCAGTACTTC.

This clonotype was observed many times. This rearrangement joins TRBV7-3 to TRBJ1-1; D gene unclear. V gave up 3 bases and J gave up 4 bases, with 12 bases separating them. Germline V lookup: CDR1 SGHTA, CDR2 FQGTGA. This CDR3 is built from 14 residues. The CDR3 loop is CASSFGPPPTEAFF. The CDR3 DNA sequence: TGTGCCAGCAGCTTCGGACCGCCACCCACTGAAGCTTTCTTT.

The rearrangement uses TRBV29-1 and TRBJ2-5; the D is unclear. With 8 bases removed from V and 5 bases from J, the gap between germline ends came to 15 bases. The CDR3 consists of 12 residues. CDR1 is SQVTM, CDR2 ANQGSEA, per germline. In nucleotides, the CDR3 is TGCAGCCCCGGAACTCGGTGGGAGACCCAGTACTTC. Protein sequence: CSPGTRWETQYF.

This clonotype appeared once. The chain has TRBV5-1 and TRBJ2-5; D not certain. This CDR3 spans 15 amino acids. Germline V gene sequence: CDR1 SGHRS, CDR2 YFSETQ. Trimming cost V 0 bases and J 0 bases, with 9 bases left between them. The CDR3, as DNA: TGCGCCAGCAGCTTGGCCGACGAGTACCAAGAGACCCAGTACTTC. The encoded protein is CASSLADEYQETQYF.

A word on this clonotype: This may come from a read error, since a much larger clone is one base off. Since the CDR3 does not end with the conserved phenylalanine or tryptophan, this likely comes from a read error. The chain uses TRBV20-1 and TRBJ2-7; D is possibly TRBD1 or TRBD2 (5 bases each). The CDR3 runs 14 residues. V was clipped by 0 bases and J by 5 bases, with 14 bases between them. Germline CDR1 and CDR2: DFQATT and SNEGSKA (reference sequence). The CDR3 loop is CSARESGRKNEQYS. The CDR3 bases are TGCAGTGCTAGAGAATCAGGGAGAAAGAACGAGCAGTACTCC.

This clonotype turned up a few times. J is TRBJ2-3 and V is TRBV7-9; weak D call: TRBD1 (6 bases). Per germline, CDR1 SEHNR and CDR2 FQNEAQ (reference sequence). Trimming took 1 base from V and 6 from J, leaving 14 bases between them. The CDR3 is 15 amino acids. The CDR3 DNA is TGTGCCAGCAGCTTAGGACAGGATGGGGTGGATACGCAGTATTTT. This translates into CASSLGQDGVDTQYF.

This clonotype was counted many times. The chain has TRBV25-1 and TRBJ1-6; D is ambiguous. The V gene's germline CDR1 is MGHDK and CDR2 SYGVNS. The CDR3 spans 15 residues. Trimming stripped 1 base from V and 10 bases from J, with 14 bases between. The CDR3 reads CASSESFISGSPLHF. DNA for the CDR3: TGTGCCAGCAGTGAATCTTTCATCTCCGGATCACCCCTCCACTTT.

This clonotype showed up just a few times. This rearrangement joins TRBV12-3 or TRBV12-4 to TRBJ2-2; perhaps TRBD1 as D (6 bases). Trimming shortened V by 5 bases and J by 1 base, and 8 bases separated the two germline ends. The CDR3 loop spans 14 amino acids. The CDR3 spells CASSVGQNTGELFF. The CDR3 DNA reads as TGTGCCAGCAGTGTGGGACAGAACACCGGGGAGCTGTTTTTT.

On this clonotype: A much larger clone differs from this one at a single base, so this may be a read error. The gene calls are TRBV7-2 and TRBJ1-5; D gene ambiguous. The CDR3 sequence is 13 residues long. Germline lookup yields CDR1 SGHTA and CDR2 FQGNSA. CDR3 loop: CASSRDDDQPQHF. CDR3 DNA: TGCGCCAGCAGCCGAGATGATGATCAGCCCCAGCATTTT.

This clonotype was detected ten times or more. The chain couples TRBV5-6 to TRBJ2-7; D might be TRBD2 (5 bases). V was cut by 7 bases and J by 2 bases, with 13 bases left in between. Germline values: CDR1 SGHDT, CDR2 YYEEEE. The CDR3 has 13 residues. CDR3 sequence: CASFTRRTYEQYF. The CDR3 DNA follows: TGTGCCAGCTTCACTAGAAGGACCTACGAGCAGTACTTC.

The sample holds one count of this clonotype. The chain carries TRBV29-1 and TRBJ2-7; tentative D call: TRBD2 (5 bases). The CDR3 has 12 residues. Per the germline V gene, CDR1 is SQVTM and CDR2 is ANQGSEA. V lost 7 bases and J lost 4, with 14 bases in between. CDR3: CSAAGVEYEQYF. CDR3 DNA: TGCAGCGCCGCCGGGGTAGAGTACGAGCAGTACTTC.

This clonotype was detected a few times. The chain couples TRBV29-1 to TRBJ2-7; D perhaps matches TRBD2 (6 bases). Germline loops: CDR1 SQVTM, CDR2 ANQGSEA. Trimming stripped 1 base from V and 6 bases from J, with 28 bases between. The CDR3 is 18 amino acids. The CDR3 nucleotides read TGCAGCGTTGAAGTCCCTCCCACCCGGAGGGACTGGTTCGGCGAGCAGTACTTC. This translates into CSVEVPPTRRDWFGEQYF.

The CDR3 protein is CASSITGDYGYTF. In nucleotides, the CDR3 is TGCGCCAGCAGCATCACAGGAGACTATGGCTACACCTTC. The rearrangement joins TRBV5-1 to TRBJ1-2; D might be TRBD1 (5 bases). The CDR3 consists of 13 residues. Germline assignment: CDR1 SGHRS and CDR2 YFSETQ. Trimming took 4 bases from V and 3 from J, leaving 10 bases between them.

The table lists this clonotype with many counts. The chain carries TRBV2 and TRBJ1-2; 7 bases are shared with TRBD1. Per germline, CDR1 SNHLY and CDR2 FYNNEI. This CDR3 is 14 amino acids long. J lost 8 bases, V lost 1 base, and 7 bases had no gene match. Here the CDR3 reads CASSEESEGQGYTF. The CDR3 DNA follows: TGTGCCAGCAGTGAAGAGTCGGAGGGACAGGGCTACACCTTC.

This clonotype appeared many times. The V and J genes are TRBV9 and TRBJ1-6, with 8 bases fitting TRBD1. This CDR3 has 16 residues. The germline CDR1 and CDR2 sequences are SGDLS and YYNGEE. The junction had 9 bases not matched to a gene; V was cut back by 3 bases and J by 7 bases. The CDR3 sequence is CASSAGQGLMNSPLHF. The DNA of the CDR3 is TGTGCCAGCAGCGCAGGACAGGGTTTAATGAATTCACCCCTCCACTTT.

In its sample, this clonotype was seen a few times. The CDR3 reads CASSLGGQVPAFF. DNA of the CDR3: TGTGCCAGCAGCTTGGGGGGACAGGTCCCAGCTTTCTTT. The chain employs TRBV11-3 and TRBJ1-1; 8 bases are a match to TRBD1. CDR3 length equals 13 residues. Per germline, CDR1 SGHNT and CDR2 YENEEA. V lost 3 bases and J lost 10; bases outside the gene matches: 7. The whole variable domain, filled in from reference TRBV11-3 and TRBJ1-1, reads EAGVVQSPRYKIIEKKQPVAFWCNPISGHNTLYWYLQNLGQGPELLIRYENEEAVDDSQLPKDRFSAERLKGVDSTLKIQPAELGDSAVYLCASSLGGQVPAFFGQGTRLTVV.

The V and J genes are TRBV29-1 and TRBJ2-3; D possibly corresponds to TRBD2 (6 bases). Germline V gives CDR1 SQVTM, CDR2 ANQGSEA. Trimming pared 7 bases from V and 2 bases from J, leaving 22 bases between. This CDR3 spans 16 amino acids. The CDR3 DNA is TGCAGCGCCCGCGGGTGGCGGGACGGCCTCACAGATACGCAGTATTTT. Protein: CSARGWRDGLTDTQYF.

The chain uses TRBV7-9 and TRBJ2-5; 12 bases agree with TRBD2. From germline, CDR1 is SEHNR and CDR2 FQNEAQ (reference sequence). The V segment lost 5 bases and the J segment 2 bases; nucleotides outside the gene matches: 6. The CDR3 is 16 residues long. Written as DNA, the CDR3 is TGTGCCAGCAGCCTAGGACTAGCGGGGATTCAAGAGACCCAGTACTTC. Translating gives CASSLGLAGIQETQYF. The full variable domain, with the rest looked up from reference TRBV7-9 and TRBJ2-5, is DTGVSQNPRHKITKRGQNVTFRCDPISEHNRLYWYRQTLGQGPEFLTYFQNEAQLEKSRLLSDRFSAERPKGSFSTLEIQRTEQGDSAMYLCASSLGLAGIQETQYFGPGTRLLVL.